The clone carrying this T cell receptor (beta chain) occurred many times. Its target is unknown. V was trimmed by 2 bases and J by 8 bases, leaving 12 bases between them. The CDR3 contains 14 residues. TCRbeta library construction was performed incorporating unique molecular identifiers. From the PCR reads, TCRdb called clonotypes with MiXCR, one entry per CDR3 protein. The sample lists about 290,000 distinct CDR3 sequences, around 10% seen once, with 7.5% in the top ten. This sample is part of a study of T-cell reconstitution after alpha-beta-depleted transplantation in children. Study results and caveats: About two months after transplant, alpha-beta T cells reportedly came from several hundred expanded graft clones. Diversity of TCRbeta at day 60 was high in some patients, arising from surviving recipient T cells and thymic progenitors. T cells produced anew were the main source of T-cell counts and diversity one year after transplant.

The TCR originated in a boy younger than two with acute myeloid leukemia, due to receive a stem cell transplant. The rearrangement links TRBV12-3 or TRBV12-4 to TRBJ2-2; D possibly corresponds to TRBD2 (5 bases). Sequenced material: PBMCs, taken before TCRalphabeta/CD19-depleted stem cell transplant. CDR3 sequence reads: CASSLIRGTGELFF. The CDR3 bases are TGTGCCAGCAGTTTAATTCGGGGAACAGGGGAGCTGTTTTTT.